A single sample gave rise to the 7 T cell receptor beta chains below, sequenced in a study of T-cell reconstitution after alpha-beta-depleted transplantation in children. Preparing the TCRbeta library involved the use of unique molecular identifiers. TCRdb re-called the PCR reads with MiXCR, one entry per CDR3 protein. This sample has about 600,000 distinct CDR3 sequences, with 10% to 15% found just once. Sequenced material: PBMCs, mostly from graft donor cells, taken 360 days after TCRalphabeta/CD19-depleted stem cell transplant. The receptors stem from a male patient younger than 18 who had a stem cell transplant for acute myeloid leukemia, so the T cells may come from the graft donor.

The genes are TRBV3-1 and TRBJ2-1; TRBD2 agrees at 8 bases. With 4 bases clipped from V and 5 bases from J, the junction kept 10 bases outside the gene matches. This CDR3 region has 16 residues. Germline V gene sequence: CDR1 LGHDT, CDR2 YNNKEL (reference sequence). The CDR3 loop is CASSRLSRRGDNEQFF. CDR3 DNA sequence: TGTGCCAGCAGCCGCCTTTCTAGGCGGGGGGACAATGAGCAGTTCTTC.

The CDR3 reads CASSLSPGQGDEQFF. For the CDR3, the DNA is TGTGCCAGCAGCCTCTCACCGGGACAGGGGGATGAGCAGTTCTTC. The chain is built from TRBV6-1 and TRBJ2-1; 11 bases agree with TRBD1. The ends lost 6 bases at V and 8 bases at J; junction bases unmatched: 9. The CDR3 runs 15 residues. Germline loops: CDR1 MNHNS, CDR2 SASEGT.

The genes are TRBV7-6 and TRBJ2-1; 8 bases are a match to TRBD2. Germline values: CDR1 SGHVS, CDR2 FNYEAQ. This CDR3 region has 16 residues. The trim removed 1 base at V and 5 bases at J, leaving 7 bases unmatched. CDR3 amino acids: CASSLDPGGPHNEQFF. CDR3 bases: TGTGCCAGCAGCTTAGACCCGGGAGGGCCCCACAATGAGCAGTTCTTC.

This clonotype was observed many times. The V call is TRBV28, the J call TRBJ2-1; TRBD2 agrees at 11 bases. Unmatched junction bases numbered 3, after V lost 4 bases and J lost 7 bases. Germline loops: CDR1 MDHEN, CDR2 SYDVKM. The CDR3 has 14 residues. Written as DNA, the CDR3 is TGTGCCAGCAGTTCCATAGCGGGAGGGAATGAGCAGTTCTTC. It codes for CASSSIAGGNEQFF.

This clonotype was recorded a few times. The chain recombines TRBV20-1 with TRBJ2-7, with 7 positions matching TRBD2. V was clipped by 0 bases and J by 10 bases; unmatched bases: 15. The CDR3 loop spans 15 amino acids. Germline CDR1 DFQATT, CDR2 SNEGSKA (reference sequence). This CDR3 is CSAREPRVAGENQYF. CDR3 nucleotides: TGCAGTGCTAGAGAACCTCGTGTGGCGGGGGAAAATCAGTACTTC.

This clonotype was detected only a few times. The chain has TRBV7-2 and TRBJ2-2; a weak D match, TRBD1 (5 bases). Germline V CDR1 and CDR2: SGHTA, FQGNSA. The germline V and J ends were trimmed by 3 bases and 0 bases, with 14 bases remaining between them. This CDR3 region has 17 residues. CDR3 region: CASSFTPLTANTGELFF. The CDR3 DNA follows: TGTGCCAGCAGCTTCACCCCATTGACAGCGAACACCGGGGAGCTGTTTTTT.

This sequence joins TRBV29-1 and TRBJ2-1; D gene uncertain. This CDR3 has 12 residues. Trimming cost V 4 bases and J 6 bases, with 10 bases left between them. Germline V CDR1 and CDR2: SQVTM, ANQGSEA. This CDR3 is CSVGGPSNEQFF. In DNA form, the CDR3 reads TGCAGCGTTGGTGGGCCGAGCAATGAGCAGTTCTTC.